The clone carrying this T cell receptor beta chain was picked up many times. Antigen unknown. CDR3 length: 12 amino acids. Per the germline V gene, CDR1 is DFQATT and CDR2 is SNEGSKA (reference sequence). Trimming cost V 0 bases and J 8 bases, with 10 bases left between them. The entry originates in a study of CD8+CD57+ T cells in acquired aplastic anemia. The overall study: Across the sorted CD4+ and CD8+ cells, DNA amounts averaged roughly 3 ug.

Selection for sequencing was limited to patients who had shown CD8+CD57+ cell expansion by flow cytometry. Diagnosis of severe acquired aplastic anemia applied to all patients. Blood came from patients not yet given any therapy. General study results and limits: The same twenty-nine CD8+ CDR3 sequences occurred in patients and in controls.

TCR beta VDJ combinations and CDR3 sequences were profiled from genomic DNA. One entry per CDR3 protein results from TCRdb running MiXCR on the reads. The profile shows approximately 180,000 distinct CDR3 sequences, around half of them singletons. The chain is built from TRBV20-1 and TRBJ1-2; D is unresolved. This clonotype originated in a human donor with aplastic anemia. Sequencing input: sorted CD4+, CD8+, or CD8+CD57+ T cells (not recorded which) from PBMCs. The CDR3 loop is CSARDPVEGYTF. DNA of the CDR3: TGCAGTGCTAGAGATCCGGTGGAGGGCTACACCTTC.